These 22 T cell receptor beta chains originate from one sample sequenced in a study of OX40 agonist ivuxolimab in advanced cancers. This table comes from immunoSEQ multiplex PCR, and its TCRdb copy is limited to in-frame clones, with some not included. This table has tens of thousands of clones, approximately 71% appearing once. The sequenced sample was CD4+ or CD8+ T cells sorted from blood, obtained in a trial of the OX40 agonist ivuxolimab. These receptors all come from an adult with an advanced solid tumor such as melanoma, head and neck, liver or kidney cancer.

This clone has a handful of counts. The chain uses TRBV10-3 and TRBJ1-5; a possible D gene is TRBD1 (5 bases). V lost 2 bases, J lost 4 bases, and 12 bases lay in between. The CDR3 covers 15 residues. Germline V gene data show CDR1 as ENHRY and CDR2 as SYGVKD. The DNA for the CDR3 is TGTGCCATCAGTGAGGCGGGGGAGGTGAATCAGCCCCAGCATTTT. It yields the protein CAISEAGEVNQPQHF.

The V gene is TRBV7-9, the J gene TRBJ2-5; D not certain. Germline V lookup: CDR1 SEHNR, CDR2 FQNEAQ (reference sequence). Trimming took off 5 bases at V and 2 bases at J, with 9 bases between the two ends. The CDR3 loop spans 13 amino acids. CDR3 bases: TGTGCCAGCAGCATTCCCCCACAAGAGACCCAGTACTTC. This sequence encodes CASSIPPQETQYF.

The V and J genes are TRBV10-3 and TRBJ1-5; TRBD1 matches 7 bases. V lost 6 bases to trimming and J lost 4 bases; unmatched junction nucleotides: 6. CDR3 size: 14 residues. Per germline, CDR1 ENHRY and CDR2 SYGVKD. The CDR3, as DNA: TGTGCCATCAGCCCGACAGGGAGGAATCAGCCCCAGCATTTT. Translated: CAISPTGRNQPQHF.

J is TRBJ1-2 and V is TRBV7-2, with a possible D match to TRBD1 (5 bases). Germline loops: CDR1 SGHTA, CDR2 FQGNSA. This CDR3 comprises 14 residues. The V end lost 5 bases, the J end lost 4 bases, and 14 bases lay between the germline ends. CDR3 region: CASSRLGVGYGYTF. The DNA of the CDR3 is TGTGCCAGCAGCCGGCTGGGGGTCGGCTATGGCTACACCTTC.

A note on this clone: At one boundary the junction diverges from the germline segment, which might be a read error. The chain has TRBV14 and TRBJ2-5; D is unclear. The CDR3 covers 14 residues. Germline CDR1 reads SGHDN; CDR2 reads FVKESK. CDR3 amino acids: CANSRSPRVRTQYF. DNA of the CDR3: TGTGCCAACAGCCGATCGCCAAGGGTGCGGACCCAGTACTTC.

This clone counts as medium-sized. DNA of the CDR3: TGTGCCAGCAGCTTAGCGGACAGGGTGAGATCTGAAGCTTTCTTT. It translates to CASSLADRVRSEAFF. The V and J genes are TRBV7-9 and TRBJ1-1; 8 bases are a match to TRBD1. CDR1 is SEHNR and CDR2 is FQNEAQ in the germline V gene (reference sequence). V lost 0 bases and J lost 6; bases outside the gene matches: 6. The CDR3 has 15 amino acids.

This clone appeared once. The chain is built from TRBV6-5 and TRBJ2-1; tentative D call: TRBD1 (6 bases). V was cut by 7 bases and J by 2 bases, with 12 bases left in between. Germline-derived CDR1 and CDR2 are MNHEY and SVGAGI. The CDR3 contains 14 residues. In DNA, the CDR3 is TGTGCCAGCAATCCAAGGACAGCCTACAATGAGCAGTTCTTC. It translates to CASNPRTAYNEQFF.

The rearrangement uses TRBV14 and TRBJ2-5; D is uncertain. The CDR3 covers 11 residues. V gave up 2 bases and J gave up 5 bases, with 3 bases separating them. The V gene's germline CDR1 is SGHDN and CDR2 FVKESK. CDR3 protein: CASSQWETQYF. The DNA for the CDR3 is TGTGCCAGCAGCCAATGGGAGACCCAGTACTTC. Full variable domain (outside the CDR3, taken from reference TRBV14 and TRBJ2-5): EAGVTQFPSHSVIEKGQTVTLRCDPISGHDNLYWYRRVMGKEIKFLLHFVKESKQDESGMPNNRFLAERTGGTYSTLKVQPAELEDSGVYFCASSQWETQYFGPGTRLLVL.

This chain connects TRBV10-3 to TRBJ2-2; 7 bases agree with TRBD2. Germline-derived CDR1 and CDR2 are ENHRY and SYGVKD. Germline trimming cut 4 bases from V and 0 bases from J; bases unmatched to any gene: 5. The CDR3 has 16 amino acids. The CDR3 sequence: CAISVGGRPNTGELFF. As DNA, the CDR3 is TGTGCCATCAGTGTGGGAGGGAGACCGAACACCGGGGAGCTGTTTTTT.

V and J are TRBV7-6 and TRBJ1-1; D unclear. Looked up from germline, CDR1 is SGHVS and CDR2 is FNYEAQ. The V end was cut by 5 bases, the J end by 5 bases, with 9 bases between. The CDR3 sequence is 12 residues long. CDR3 nucleotide sequence: TGTGCCAGCAGCCCGACGGATACTGAAGCTTTCTTT. Amino acid sequence: CASSPTDTEAFF.

The chain is built from TRBV7-3 and TRBJ1-3; the D is unclear. Trimming took off 5 bases at V and 11 bases at J, with 13 bases between the two ends. Germline CDR1 and CDR2: SGHTA and FQGTGA. The CDR3 runs to 12 residues. CDR3 DNA: TGTGCCAGCAGCGCATCGAAAAGGGCCATATATTTT. Amino acids: CASSASKRAIYF. Supplemented by reference TRBV7-3 and TRBJ1-3, the full variable domain reads GAGVSQTPSNKVTEKGKYVELRCDPISGHTALYWYRQSLGQGPEFLIYFQGTGAADDSGLPNDRFFAVRPEGSVSTLKIQRTERGDSAVYLCASSASKRAIYFGEGSWLTVV.

The chain combines TRBV28 with TRBJ2-7; D not certain. With 5 bases removed from V and 9 bases from J, the gap between germline ends came to 11 bases. There are 11 residues in the CDR3. Germline loops: CDR1 MDHEN, CDR2 SYDVKM. Here the CDR3 DNA reads TGTGCCAGCAGTCGCGGCCCTGGGCAGTACTTC. This sequence encodes CASSRGPGQYF.

This clone was counted a few times. The CDR3 nucleotides read TGTGCCAGCAGCTTGGACAGGGTTAGAAACACCATATATTTT. Its protein is CASSLDRVRNTIYF. The chain has TRBV5-6 and TRBJ1-3; tentatively, D is TRBD1 (6 bases). Germline V gives CDR1 SGHDT, CDR2 YYEEEE. CDR3 length equals 14 residues. Trimming removed 0 bases at V and 5 bases at J, with 9 bases between.

The chain carries TRBV10-3 and TRBJ1-1, with D hard to call. The germline V gene encodes CDR1 ENHRY and CDR2 SYGVKD. Trimming took 6 bases from V and 1 from J, leaving 6 bases between them. CDR3 length: 12 amino acids. CDR3: CAISSQNTEAFF. The CDR3 DNA is TGTGCCATCAGCTCACAGAACACTGAAGCTTTCTTT.

This chain uses TRBV28 with TRBJ1-2; D not resolved. The CDR3 is 11 residues long. Germline CDR1 reads MDHEN; CDR2 reads SYDVKM. Trimming pared 5 bases from V and 5 bases from J, leaving 6 bases between. DNA for the CDR3: TGTGCCAGCAGTGCGAGGTATGGCTACACCTTC. Its translation is CASSARYGYTF.

J is TRBJ2-1 and V is TRBV7-9, with D possibly matching TRBD2 (6 bases). The CDR3 loop spans 14 amino acids. Germline V CDR1 and CDR2: SEHNR, FQNEAQ (reference sequence). V was trimmed by 5 bases and J by 6 bases, leaving 14 bases between them. The CDR3 DNA sequence: TGTGCCAGCAGCCCGGACCGGGGGTTCAATGAGCAGTTCTTC. It translates to CASSPDRGFNEQFF.

The chain has TRBV5-5 and TRBJ1-2; no firm D call. Looked up from germline, CDR1 is SGHKS and CDR2 is YYEKEE (reference sequence). V lost 2 bases to trimming and J lost 5 bases, with 16 bases between them. The CDR3 covers 15 residues. The CDR3 reads CASSLGQLGTYGYTF. The CDR3 nucleotides are TGTGCCAGCAGCTTAGGGCAGCTGGGAACATATGGCTACACCTTC.

This sequence joins TRBV5-4 and TRBJ2-2; TRBD2 matches at 10 bases. Per germline, CDR1 SGHNT and CDR2 YYREEE (reference sequence). With V trimmed by 5 bases and J by 11 bases, 12 bases remained unmatched. The CDR3 sequence is 15 residues long. DNA of the CDR3: TGTGCCAGCAGGCCCGGACTAGCGGAGATGGGCGAGCTGTTTTTT. It is translated as CASRPGLAEMGELFF. Filled out from reference TRBV5-4 and TRBJ2-2, the complete variable domain reads ETGVTQSPTHLIKTRGQQVTLRCSSQSGHNTVSWYQQALGQGPQFIFQYYREEENGRGNFPPRFSGLQFPNYSSELNVNALELDDSALYLCASRPGLAEMGELFFGEGSRLTVL.

V usage is TRBV7-9 and J usage is TRBJ2-7; D is unclear. Trimming stripped 1 base from V and 7 bases from J, with 8 bases between. CDR3 size: 12 residues. Germline CDR1 is SEHNR and CDR2 is FQNEAQ (reference sequence). The CDR3 nucleotides read TGTGCCAGCAGCTTAGTATCGCAAGAGCAGTACTTC. Its translation: CASSLVSQEQYF.

The chain joins TRBV10-3 to TRBJ2-1; TRBD1 matches at 7 bases. The CDR3 runs 12 residues. V shed 6 bases, J shed 8 bases, and the junction held 4 bases outside the gene matches. Germline CDR1 ENHRY, CDR2 SYGVKD. CDR3 nucleotides: TGTGCCATCAGGCCCACAGGGGATGAGCAGTTCTTC. It codes for CAIRPTGDEQFF.

The chain employs TRBV29-1 and TRBJ2-2; the D gene is possibly TRBD2 (5 bases). CDR3 size: 15 residues. Trimming removed 3 bases at V and 4 bases at J, with 15 bases between. Germline CDR1 is SQVTM and CDR2 is ANQGSEA. The CDR3 reads CSVEMEAPGTGELFF. DNA for the CDR3: TGCAGCGTTGAGATGGAGGCCCCGGGCACCGGGGAGCTGTTTTTT.

The chain joins TRBV14 to TRBJ1-2; D not certain. The germline gives CDR1 SGHDN, CDR2 FVKESK. With 0 bases removed from V and 4 bases from J, the gap between germline ends came to 9 bases. CDR3 length: 14 residues. The CDR3 reads CASSQDVPSYGYTF. The CDR3 DNA is TGTGCCAGCAGCCAAGATGTCCCTAGCTATGGCTACACCTTC.